This T cell receptor (beta chain) was sequenced for a study of blood T cells in healthy people across ages. At the level of the study: Capturing about one barcoded beta molecule per two T cells was achieved by template switching.

Study results and caveats: Long-lived donors carried more naive CD4+ cells and greater diversity than aged donors.

Concerning this clonotype: Its target is not known.

The second PCR ran roughly 7 to 12 cycles with a sample-barcoded 5' primer and J-beta primers. TCRdb processed the 5' RACE reads anew with MiXCR; each CDR3 protein has one entry. The repertoire includes fewer than 900,000 distinct CDR3 sequences, roughly 50% of them detected once, and under 35% sits in the top ten. PBMCs were isolated at a quantity of at least 7 million per sample. Samples each yielded at least 6 micrograms of total RNA. Germline V gene data show CDR1 as LGHNT and CDR2 as FRNRAP. This CDR3 is built from 16 residues. Between the trimmed V and J ends, which lost 6 bases and 0 bases, there was a span of 16 bases.

This TCR was recovered from a woman aged 55-69 years in good health. The rearrangement joins TRBV12-5 to TRBJ2-3; no clear D gene. Source material: blood. The CDR3 nucleotides read TGTGCTAGTGGCGATACCCGCGCTCCTAGCACAGATACGCAGTATTTT. Amino acids: CASGDTRAPSTDTQYF.